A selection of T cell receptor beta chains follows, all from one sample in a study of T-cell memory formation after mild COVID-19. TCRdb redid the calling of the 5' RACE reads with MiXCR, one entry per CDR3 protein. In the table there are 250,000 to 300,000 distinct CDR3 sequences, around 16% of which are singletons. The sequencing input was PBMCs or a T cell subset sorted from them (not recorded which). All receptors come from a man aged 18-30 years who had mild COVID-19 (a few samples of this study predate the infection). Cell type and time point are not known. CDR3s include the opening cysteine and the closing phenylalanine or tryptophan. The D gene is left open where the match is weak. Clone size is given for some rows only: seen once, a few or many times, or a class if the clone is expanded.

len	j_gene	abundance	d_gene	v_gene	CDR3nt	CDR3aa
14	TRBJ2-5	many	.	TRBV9	TGTGCCAGCAGCCCCCGGACACGGACAGAGACCCAGTACTTC	CASSPRTRTETQYF
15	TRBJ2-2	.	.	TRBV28	TGTGCCAGCACAACCTCTACAGGGCGGGCCGGGGAGCTGTTTTTT	CASTTSTGRAGELFF
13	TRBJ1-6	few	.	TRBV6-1	TGTGCCAGCAGTGTAGCCGTTGATATTCCCCTCCACTTT	CASSVAVDIPLHF
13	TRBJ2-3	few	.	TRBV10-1	TGCGCCAGCAGTGGCGCATTAGAGGATACGCAGTATTTT	CASSGALEDTQYF
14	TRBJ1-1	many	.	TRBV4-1	TGCGCCAGCAGCCATCCCCCTCGGAACACTGAAGCTTTCTTT	CASSHPPRNTEAFF
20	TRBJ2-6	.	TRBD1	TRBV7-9	TGTGCCAGCCGCCCATGGGCGACAGGGGCTTCCAGCTCTGGGGCCAACGTCCTGACTTTC	CASRPWATGASSSGANVLTF
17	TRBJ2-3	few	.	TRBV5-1	TGCGCCAGCAACGAAGCGGTTGGGGGCAGGTCCGCAGATACGCAGTATTTT	CASNEAVGGRSADTQYF
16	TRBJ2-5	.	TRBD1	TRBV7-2	TGTGCCAGCAGCTTGCAGATCCAGGGGGCTCAAGAGACCCAGTACTTC	CASSLQIQGAQETQYF
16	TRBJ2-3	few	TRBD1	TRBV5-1	TGCGCCAGCAGCGGAGGACAGGGTTCTTCCACAGATACGCAGTATTTT	CASSGGQGSSTDTQYF
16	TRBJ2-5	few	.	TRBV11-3	TGTGCCAGCAGCTTAGCCCAGATGGGCCTGAAAGAGACCCAGTACTTC	CASSLAQMGLKETQYF
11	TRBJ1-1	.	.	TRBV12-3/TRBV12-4	TGTGCCAGCAGTTTAGCCAGGGAAGCTTTCTTT	CASSLAREAFF
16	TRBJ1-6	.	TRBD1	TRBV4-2	TGTGCCAGCAGCCAAGGGTTCGGGACAGGGGCTTTGGCCCTCCACTTT	CASSQGFGTGALALHF
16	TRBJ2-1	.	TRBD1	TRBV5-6	TGTGCCAGCAGCTCGACCGGGACAGGGGTATACAATGAGCAGTTCTTC	CASSSTGTGVYNEQFF
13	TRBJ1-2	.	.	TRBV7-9	TGTGCCAGCAGCTTAGGCTGGGACTCTGGCTACACCTTC	CASSLGWDSGYTF
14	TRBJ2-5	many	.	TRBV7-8	TGTGCCAGCAGCTTAACCCGGACTCAAGAGACCCAGTACTTC	CASSLTRTQETQYF
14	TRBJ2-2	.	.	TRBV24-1	TGTGCCACCAGTGTTACAGACCTCACCGGGGAGCTGTTTTTT	CATSVTDLTGELFF
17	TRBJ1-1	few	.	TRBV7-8	TGTGCCAGCAGCTTAAAGCTGCCCGGGGATGGGAACACTGAAGCTTTCTTT	CASSLKLPGDGNTEAFF
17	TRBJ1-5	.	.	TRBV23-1	TGCGCCAGCAGTCAAACACCGACAGCTTATAGCAATCAGCCCCAGCATTTT	CASSQTPTAYSNQPQHF
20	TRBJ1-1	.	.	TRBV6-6	TGTGCCAGCGCCTCAGAGGGGACTACCCATATGTCATTCCCGAACACTGAAGCTTTCTTT	CASASEGTTHMSFPNTEAFF
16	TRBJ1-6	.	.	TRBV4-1	TGCGCCAGCAGCCAAGATCAAGAGATGACCTATTCACCCCTCCACTTT	CASSQDQEMTYSPLHF
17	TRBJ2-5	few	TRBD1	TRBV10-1	TGCGCCAGCAGTGAGGCCGGGGACAGGGATCTCCAAGAGACCCAGTACTTC	CASSEAGDRDLQETQYF
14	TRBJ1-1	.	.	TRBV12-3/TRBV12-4	TGTGCCAGCAGTCACCTCAGGGGCGGGTCTGAAGCTTTCTTT	CASSHLRGGSEAFF
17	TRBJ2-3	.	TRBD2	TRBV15	TGTGCCACCAGCAGAGATTTGGCGGGGGGACTCACAGATACGCAGTATTTT	CATSRDLAGGLTDTQYF
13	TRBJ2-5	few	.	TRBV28	TGTGCCAGCACTGTCAGAGGGGATGAGACCCAGTACTTC	CASTVRGDETQYF
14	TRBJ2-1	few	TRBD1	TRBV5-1	TGCGCCAGCAGCTTAACAGGGGTCGGCGATGAGCAGTTCTTC	CASSLTGVGDEQFF
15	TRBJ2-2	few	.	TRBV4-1	TGCGCCAGCAGCCAACTGGGACAAAACACCGGGGAGCTGTTTTTT	CASSQLGQNTGELFF
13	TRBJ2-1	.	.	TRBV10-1	TGCGCCAGCAGCGGAGGAGCCGACAATGAGCAGTTCTTC	CASSGGADNEQFF
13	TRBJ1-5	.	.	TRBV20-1	TGCAGTGCCCGGGACCGAGAAAATCAGCCCCAGCATTTT	CSARDRENQPQHF
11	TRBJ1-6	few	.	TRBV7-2	TGTGCCAGCAGCCTCCTAGGGCCCCTCCACTTT	CASSLLGPLHF
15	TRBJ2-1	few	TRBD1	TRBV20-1	TGCAGTGCTAGAGATTCGGGGACAGGGGTGTACGAGCAGTTCTTC	CSARDSGTGVYEQFF
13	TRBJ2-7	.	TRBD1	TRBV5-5	TGTGCCAGCAGCAACACAGGGGTTGGTGAGCAGTACTTC	CASSNTGVGEQYF
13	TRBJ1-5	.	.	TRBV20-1	TGCAGCGGCGTTGCGGATAGCAATCAGCCCCAGCATTTT	CSGVADSNQPQHF
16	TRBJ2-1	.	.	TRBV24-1	TGTGCCACCAGTGACGCCGTGTTTCGCTCCTACAATGAGCAGTTCTTC	CATSDAVFRSYNEQFF
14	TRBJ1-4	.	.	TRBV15	TGTGCCACCAGCAGAGATTTAGTTTCGGAAAAACTGTTTTTT	CATSRDLVSEKLFF
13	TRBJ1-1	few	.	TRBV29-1	TGCAGCGCCCTGGAGGGGTGGGAAACTGAAGCTTTCTTT	CSALEGWETEAFF